The clone carrying this T cell receptor (beta chain) was observed once. These data originate in a study of blood T cells in healthy people across ages. The second PCR ran about 6 to 11 cycles with a sample-barcoded 5' primer and J-beta primers. MiXCR was run by TCRdb on the 5' RACE reads, yielding one entry per CDR3 protein. The sample lists 1.8 million or so distinct CDR3 sequences, roughly two fifths occurring once. Germline V gene data show CDR1 as SEHNR and CDR2 as FQNEAQ (reference sequence). Deletions cut 1 base from V and 10 bases from J, with 14 bases between. This CDR3 contains 14 residues. This rearrangement joins TRBV7-9 to TRBJ2-1; possibly TRBD1 for D (5 bases). The sequenced sample was blood. The clonotype was recovered from a human donor in good health. CDR3 in DNA: TGTGCCAGCAGCTTAGGGGTCGACAACAGGGAGCAGTTCTTC. As protein: CASSLGVDNREQFF.